The rows below give T cell receptor beta chains drawn from one sample of a study of human T cells and chemical hapten exposure. One entry per CDR3 protein results from TCRdb running MiXCR on the RACE reads. The data show around 130,000 distinct CDR3 sequences, with around 8.2% seen just once and 1.5% to 2% held by the top ten. Specimen: whole blood. These receptor sequences come from a male donor in good health. Some clones in this sample may be carry-over from other donors' samples. The CDR3 runs from the conserved cysteine through the conserved F or W. D genes are given only for firm matches. Clone sizes are given selectively: once, few, many, or a class where the clone is expanded.

>TRBD1|TRBJ2-5|many|TRBV27
CASRTGTGLLETQYF
TGTGCCAGCAGGACCGGGACAGGGCTTTTGGAGACCCAGTACTTC
>NA|TRBJ1-1|NA|TRBV10-3
CAISGPGLNTEAFF
TGTGCCATCAGTGGTCCCGGCCTGAACACTGAAGCTTTCTTT
>NA|TRBJ1-5|NA|TRBV15
CATSSRIWEPQHF
TGTGCCACCAGCAGCAGGATTTGGGAGCCCCAGCATTTT
>NA|TRBJ2-5|NA|TRBV20-1
CSAQQQGFETQYF
TGCAGTGCTCAACAACAGGGATTTGAGACCCAGTACTTC
>NA|TRBJ2-6|many|TRBV27
CASSSLNRRSGANVLTF
TGTGCCAGCAGTTCGTTGAACAGAAGATCTGGGGCCAACGTCCTGACTTTC
>NA|TRBJ2-7|NA|TRBV27
CASSSRVNPGLLGNEQYF
TGTGCCAGCAGTTCCCGGGTGAATCCAGGGCTTCTGGGGAACGAGCAGTACTTC
>TRBD1|TRBJ2-7|NA|TRBV12-3/TRBV12-4
CASSPGTGFRYEQYF
TGTGCCAGCAGCCCCGGGACAGGGTTTCGGTACGAGCAGTACTTC
>NA|TRBJ1-1|NA|TRBV5-1
CASSLEGLTTEAFF
TGCGCCAGCAGCTTGGAGGGACTGACCACTGAAGCTTTCTTT
>NA|TRBJ2-7|many|TRBV6-6
CASSYDSHYEQYF
TGTGCCAGCAGTTACGATTCCCACTACGAGCAGTACTTC
>TRBD1|TRBJ2-7|few|TRBV7-2
CASSLAQYRGSYEQYF
TGTGCCAGCAGCTTAGCGCAGTACAGGGGCTCCTACGAGCAGTACTTC
>NA|TRBJ2-5|NA|TRBV12-3/TRBV12-4
CASSLEQLQETQYF
TGTGCCAGCAGTTTAGAACAGCTCCAAGAGACCCAGTACTTC
>TRBD2|TRBJ2-1|few|TRBV5-1
CASSLELAGASYNEQFF
TGCGCCAGCAGCTTGGAGCTAGCGGGGGCCTCCTACAATGAGCAGTTCTTC
>NA|TRBJ2-4|once|TRBV2
CTSSESFNRIQYF
TGTACCAGCAGTGAATCATTTAACAGAATTCAGTACTTC
>TRBD2|TRBJ2-3|once|TRBV24-1
CATSDGPGLEVDTQYF
TGTGCCACCAGTGACGGTCCGGGACTAGAGGTAGATACGCAGTATTTT
>TRBD2|TRBJ2-1|many|TRBV29-1
CSVYHSGGNEQFF
TGCAGCGTCTACCATAGCGGGGGGAATGAGCAGTTCTTC
>NA|TRBJ1-1|NA|TRBV10-2
CTSSESKTARVGTEAFF
TGCACCAGCAGTGAGTCGAAAACAGCTAGGGTGGGGACTGAAGCTTTCTTT
>NA|TRBJ1-4|few|TRBV7-6
CASSPGVTTNEKLFF
TGTGCCAGCAGCCCCGGGGTTACAACTAATGAAAAACTGTTTTTT
>NA|TRBJ1-1|many|TRBV6-2/TRBV6-3
CASSYWVGGGTEAFF
TGTGCCAGCAGTTACTGGGTAGGAGGGGGCACTGAAGCTTTCTTT
>NA|TRBJ1-1|NA|TRBV29-1
CSVLSNTEAFF
TGCAGCGTTTTGTCCAACACTGAAGCTTTCTTT
>NA|TRBJ1-5|many|TRBV4-2
CASSQDPGNGNQPQHF
TGTGCCAGCAGCCAAGATCCGGGCAACGGCAATCAGCCCCAGCATTTT
>TRBD1|TRBJ2-1|many|TRBV29-1
CSVELGGPYNEQFF
TGCAGCGTTGAACTAGGGGGCCCCTACAATGAGCAGTTCTTC
>NA|TRBJ1-1|NA|TRBV6-1
CASRGSWMNTEAFF
TGTGCCAGCAGGGGATCCTGGATGAACACTGAAGCTTTCTTT
>NA|TRBJ2-3|NA|TRBV20-1
CSVVQGSLITDTQYF
TGCAGTGTTGTTCAGGGGAGCCTTATCACAGATACGCAGTATTTT
>NA|TRBJ1-1|many|TRBV7-9
CASSSDTMNTEAFF
TGTGCCAGCAGCAGCGACACCATGAACACTGAAGCTTTCTTT
>NA|TRBJ2-7|NA|TRBV3-2
CASSQDIPPGDDEQYF
TGTGCCAGCAGCCAAGATATCCCCCCGGGGGACGACGAGCAGTACTTC
>NA|TRBJ1-1|NA|TRBV18
CASSPGPSSTEAFF
TGTGCCAGCTCTCCAGGGCCCTCCTCAACTGAAGCTTTCTTT
>NA|TRBJ2-6|many|TRBV12-3/TRBV12-4
CASSRGTSGANVLTF
TGTGCCAGCAGCAGGGGAACCTCTGGGGCCAACGTCCTGACTTTC
>TRBD2|TRBJ2-2|few|TRBV7-9
CASDRWLAGGFPNTGELFF
TGTGCCAGCGATCGGTGGCTAGCGGGAGGATTCCCGAACACCGGGGAGCTGTTTTTT